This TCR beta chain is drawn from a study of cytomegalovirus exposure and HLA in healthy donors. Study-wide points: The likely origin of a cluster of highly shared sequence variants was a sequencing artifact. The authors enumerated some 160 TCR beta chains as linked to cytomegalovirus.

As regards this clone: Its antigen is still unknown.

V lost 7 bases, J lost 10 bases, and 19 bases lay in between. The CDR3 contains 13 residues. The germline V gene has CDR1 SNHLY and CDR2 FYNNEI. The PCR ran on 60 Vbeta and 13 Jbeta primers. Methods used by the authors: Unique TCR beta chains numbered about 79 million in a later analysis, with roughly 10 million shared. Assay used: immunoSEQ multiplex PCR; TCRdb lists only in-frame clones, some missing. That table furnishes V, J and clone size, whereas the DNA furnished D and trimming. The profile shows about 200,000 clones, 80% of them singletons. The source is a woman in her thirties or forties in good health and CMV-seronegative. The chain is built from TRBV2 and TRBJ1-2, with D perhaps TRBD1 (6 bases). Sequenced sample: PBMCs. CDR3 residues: CASNQDSGSSYTF. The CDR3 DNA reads TGTGCCAGCAACCAGGACAGCGGCTCTTCCTACACCTTC.